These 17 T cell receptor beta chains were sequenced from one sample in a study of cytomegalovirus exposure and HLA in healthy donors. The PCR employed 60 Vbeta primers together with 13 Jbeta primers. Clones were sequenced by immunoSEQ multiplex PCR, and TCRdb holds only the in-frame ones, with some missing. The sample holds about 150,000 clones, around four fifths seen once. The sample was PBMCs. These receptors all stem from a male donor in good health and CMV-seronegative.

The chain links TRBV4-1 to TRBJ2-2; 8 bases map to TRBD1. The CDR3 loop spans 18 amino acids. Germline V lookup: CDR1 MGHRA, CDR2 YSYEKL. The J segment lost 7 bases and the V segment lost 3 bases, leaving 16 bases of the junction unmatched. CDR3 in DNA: TGCGCCAGCAGCCAGAGTGGACAGGGCCCGATTTGGATCGGGGAGCTGTTTTTT. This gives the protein CASSQSGQGPIWIGELFF.

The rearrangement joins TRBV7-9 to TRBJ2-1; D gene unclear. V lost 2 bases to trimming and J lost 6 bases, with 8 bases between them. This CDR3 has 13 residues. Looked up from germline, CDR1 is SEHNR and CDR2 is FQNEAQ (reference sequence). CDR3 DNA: TGTGCCAGCAGCTTAAATCGCGCCAATGAGCAGTTCTTC. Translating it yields CASSLNRANEQFF.

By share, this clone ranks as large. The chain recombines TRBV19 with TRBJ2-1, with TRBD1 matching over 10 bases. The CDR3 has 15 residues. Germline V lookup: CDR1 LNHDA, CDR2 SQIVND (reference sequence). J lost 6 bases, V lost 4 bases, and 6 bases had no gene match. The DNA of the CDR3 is TGTGCCAGTAGTAGATACTGGACAGGGGGCAATGAGCAGTTCTTC. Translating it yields CASSRYWTGGNEQFF.

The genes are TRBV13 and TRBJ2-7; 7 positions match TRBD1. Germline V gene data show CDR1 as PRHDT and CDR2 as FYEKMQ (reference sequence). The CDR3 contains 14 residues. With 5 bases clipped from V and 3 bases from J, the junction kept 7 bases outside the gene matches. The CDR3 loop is CASSTDRTIYEQYF. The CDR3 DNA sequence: TGTGCCAGCAGCACGGACAGGACCATCTACGAGCAGTACTTC.

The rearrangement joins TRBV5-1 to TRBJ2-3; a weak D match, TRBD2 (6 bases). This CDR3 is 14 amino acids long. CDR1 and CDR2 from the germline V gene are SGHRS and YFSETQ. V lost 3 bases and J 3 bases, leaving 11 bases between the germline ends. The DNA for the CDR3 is TGCGCCAGCAGCTCCCGGGCGGGGACAGATACGCAGTATTTT. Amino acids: CASSSRAGTDTQYF.

The CDR3 protein is CASSQSVGSLETQYF. The CDR3 DNA reads as TGCGCCAGCAGCCAATCGGTCGGGAGTTTGGAGACCCAGTACTTC. The chain recombines TRBV4-3 with TRBJ2-5, with D possibly being TRBD2 (6 bases). Germline V gene data show CDR1 as LGHNA and CDR2 as YSLEER. The length of the CDR3 is 15 residues. Trimming pared 2 bases from V and 5 bases from J, leaving 15 bases between.

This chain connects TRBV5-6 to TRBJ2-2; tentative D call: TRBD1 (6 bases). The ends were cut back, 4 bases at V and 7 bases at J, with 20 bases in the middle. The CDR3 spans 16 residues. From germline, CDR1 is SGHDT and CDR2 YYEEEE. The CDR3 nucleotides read TGTGCCAGCAGCCCGGAATGGGACATCGAATACGGGGAGCTGTTTTTT. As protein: CASSPEWDIEYGELFF.

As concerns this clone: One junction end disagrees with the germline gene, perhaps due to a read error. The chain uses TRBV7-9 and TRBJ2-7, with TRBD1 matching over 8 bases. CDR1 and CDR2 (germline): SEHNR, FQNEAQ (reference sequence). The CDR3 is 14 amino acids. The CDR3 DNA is TGTTCCAGCAGCTTAGCAGGGGGCGGTTACGAGCAGTACTTC. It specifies CSSSLAGGGYEQYF.

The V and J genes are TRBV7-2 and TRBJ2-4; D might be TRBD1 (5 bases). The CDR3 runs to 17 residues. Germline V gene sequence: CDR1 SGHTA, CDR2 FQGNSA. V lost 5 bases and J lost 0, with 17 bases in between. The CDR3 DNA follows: TGTGCCAGCAGCCCCCAGACAGTTTTACTAGCCAAAAACATTCAGTACTTC. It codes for CASSPQTVLLAKNIQYF.

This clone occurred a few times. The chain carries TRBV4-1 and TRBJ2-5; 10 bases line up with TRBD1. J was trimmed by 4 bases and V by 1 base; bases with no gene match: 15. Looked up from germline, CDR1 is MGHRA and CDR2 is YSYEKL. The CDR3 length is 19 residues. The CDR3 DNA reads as TGCGCCAGCAGCCAAGGAAGCCGGATGGACAGGGGGGAGGGAGAGACCCAGTACTTC. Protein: CASSQGSRMDRGEGETQYF.

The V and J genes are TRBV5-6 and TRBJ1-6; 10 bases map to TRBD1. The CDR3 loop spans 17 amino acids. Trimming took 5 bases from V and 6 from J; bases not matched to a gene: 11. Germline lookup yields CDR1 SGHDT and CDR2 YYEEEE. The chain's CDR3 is CASRDTRDRGSNSPLHF. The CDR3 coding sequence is TGTGCCAGCAGGGATACCCGGGACAGGGGCTCTAATTCACCCCTCCACTTT.

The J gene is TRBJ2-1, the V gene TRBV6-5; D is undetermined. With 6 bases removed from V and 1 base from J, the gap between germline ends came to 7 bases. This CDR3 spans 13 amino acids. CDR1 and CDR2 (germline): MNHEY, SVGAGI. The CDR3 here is CASRRQSYNEQFF. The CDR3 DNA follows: TGTGCCAGCAGACGCCAGTCCTACAATGAGCAGTTCTTC.

CDR3 DNA: TGTGCCAGCAGTCCCCGCGGGGAAAGGGACGAGCAGTACTTC. This gives the protein CASSPRGERDEQYF. The chain is built from TRBV28 and TRBJ2-5, with D possibly TRBD2 on 6 matching bases. The J call is doubtful: the DNA matches TRBJ2-7 better. Germline V gene lookup returns CDR1 MDHEN and CDR2 SYDVKM. This CDR3 has 14 amino acids.

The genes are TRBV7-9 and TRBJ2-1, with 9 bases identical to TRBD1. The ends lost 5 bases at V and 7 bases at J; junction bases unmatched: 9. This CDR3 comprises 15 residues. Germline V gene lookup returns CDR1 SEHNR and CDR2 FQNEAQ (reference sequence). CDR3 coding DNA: TGTGCCAGCAGCCCCGGGACAGGGCGGGTGAATGAGCAGTTCTTC. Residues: CASSPGTGRVNEQFF. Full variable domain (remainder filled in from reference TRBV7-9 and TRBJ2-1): DTGVSQNPRHKITKRGQNVTFRCDPISEHNRLYWYRQTLGQGPEFLTYFQNEAQLEKSRLLSDRFSAERPKGSFSTLEIQRTEQGDSAMYLCASSPGTGRVNEQFFGPGTRLTVL.

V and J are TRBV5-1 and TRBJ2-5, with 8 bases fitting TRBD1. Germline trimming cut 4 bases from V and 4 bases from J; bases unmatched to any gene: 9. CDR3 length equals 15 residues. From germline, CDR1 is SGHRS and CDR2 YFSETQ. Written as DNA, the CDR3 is TGCGCCAGCAGCCTCCTGACAGGGGACGGAGAGACCCAGTACTTC. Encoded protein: CASSLLTGDGETQYF.

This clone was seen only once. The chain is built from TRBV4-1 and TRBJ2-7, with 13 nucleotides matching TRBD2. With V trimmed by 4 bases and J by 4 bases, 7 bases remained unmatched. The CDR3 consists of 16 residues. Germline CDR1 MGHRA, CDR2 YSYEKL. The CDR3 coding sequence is TGCGCCAGCAGCCCGGGTGGGACTAGCGGGACGTACGAGCAGTACTTC. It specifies CASSPGGTSGTYEQYF.

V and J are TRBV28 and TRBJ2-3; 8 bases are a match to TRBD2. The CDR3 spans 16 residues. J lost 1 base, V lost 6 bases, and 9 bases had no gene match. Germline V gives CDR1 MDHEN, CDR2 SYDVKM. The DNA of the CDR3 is TGTGCCAGCAGGGACCTACGGGAGGGAGGCACAGATACGCAGTATTTT. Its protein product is CASRDLREGGTDTQYF. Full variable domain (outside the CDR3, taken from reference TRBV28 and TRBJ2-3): DVKVTQSSRYLVKRTGEKVFLECVQDMDHENMFWYRQDPGLGLRLIYFSYDVKMKEKGDIPEGYSVSREKKERFSLILESASTNQTSMYLCASRDLREGGTDTQYFGPGTRLTVL.